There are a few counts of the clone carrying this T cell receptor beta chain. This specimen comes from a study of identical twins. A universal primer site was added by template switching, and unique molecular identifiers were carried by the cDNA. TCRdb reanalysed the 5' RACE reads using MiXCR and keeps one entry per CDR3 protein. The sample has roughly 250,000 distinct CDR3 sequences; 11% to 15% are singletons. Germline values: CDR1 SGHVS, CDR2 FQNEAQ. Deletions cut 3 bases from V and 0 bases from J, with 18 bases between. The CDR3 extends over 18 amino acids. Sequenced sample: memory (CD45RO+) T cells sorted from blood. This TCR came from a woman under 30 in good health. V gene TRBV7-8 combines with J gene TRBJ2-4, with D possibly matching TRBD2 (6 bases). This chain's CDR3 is CASSFTSTTSSAKNIQYF. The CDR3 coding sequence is TGTGCCAGCAGCTTTACTAGCACGACTTCGTCAGCCAAAAACATTCAGTACTTC.